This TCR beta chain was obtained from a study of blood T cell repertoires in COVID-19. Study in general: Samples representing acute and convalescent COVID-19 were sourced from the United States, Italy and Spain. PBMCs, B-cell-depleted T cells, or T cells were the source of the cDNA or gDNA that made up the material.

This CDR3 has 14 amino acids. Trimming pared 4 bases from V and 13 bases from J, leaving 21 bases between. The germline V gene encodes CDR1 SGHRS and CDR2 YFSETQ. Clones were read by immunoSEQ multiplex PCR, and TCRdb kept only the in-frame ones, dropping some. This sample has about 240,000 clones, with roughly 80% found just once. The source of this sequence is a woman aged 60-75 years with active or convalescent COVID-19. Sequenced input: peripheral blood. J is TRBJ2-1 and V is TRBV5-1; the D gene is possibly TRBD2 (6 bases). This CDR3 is CASSVAGPAIIQFF. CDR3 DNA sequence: TGCGCCAGCAGCGTCGCGGGACCAGCCATAATCCAGTTCTTC.